This record concerns one T cell receptor beta chain sequence. The libraries were made with immunoSEQ v3. Libraries were sequenced to 2 million or so read pairs (survey) or roughly 5-6 million (deep). TCRdb's copy holds only in-frame clones and misses some; the assay was immunoSEQ multiplex PCR. The data hold roughly 58,000 clones, with 75% to 90% observed a single time. The sample is drawn from a study of TIL therapy for anti-PD-1-resistant metastatic lung cancer. Study in general: Patients had a median age of about 50 years (range about 35-80).

Time point specified: pre-treatment sample, taken before nivolumab and TIL therapy. The CDR3 totals 12 residues. The V gene end was trimmed by 5 bases and the J gene end by 9 bases; junction bases not matched to a gene: 7. Germline CDR1 reads SGHTA; CDR2 reads FQGTGA. This TCR derives from a person aged 25 to 79 with non-small cell lung cancer. The source was blood, collected at baseline. The V and J genes are TRBV7-3 and TRBJ2-7; 7 bases are shared with TRBD2. This CDR3 is CASSLGGTTQYF. DNA of the CDR3: TGTGCCAGCAGCCTCGGGGGGACGACGCAGTACTTC.